What follows describes a single T cell receptor beta chain. From germline, CDR1 is MDHEN and CDR2 SYDVKM. This CDR3 contains 16 residues. The germline V and J ends were trimmed by 5 bases and 7 bases, with 23 bases remaining between them. This entry comes from a study of cytomegalovirus exposure and HLA in healthy donors. PCR involved 60 Vbeta and 13 Jbeta primers. Clones were read by immunoSEQ multiplex PCR, and TCRdb kept only the in-frame ones, dropping some. This repertoire shows 100,000 to 150,000 clones, about 80% found once; its top ten account for 1.5% to 2.5%. This receptor was taken from a man in his late teens or twenties in good health and CMV-seronegative. Specimen: PBMCs. V usage is TRBV28 and J usage is TRBJ1-1; D is perhaps TRBD1 (6 bases). The CDR3: CASSTQGHSTGDEAFF. The CDR3 DNA follows: TGTGCCAGCAGTACCCAGGGACACTCCACCGGGGATGAAGCTTTCTTT.